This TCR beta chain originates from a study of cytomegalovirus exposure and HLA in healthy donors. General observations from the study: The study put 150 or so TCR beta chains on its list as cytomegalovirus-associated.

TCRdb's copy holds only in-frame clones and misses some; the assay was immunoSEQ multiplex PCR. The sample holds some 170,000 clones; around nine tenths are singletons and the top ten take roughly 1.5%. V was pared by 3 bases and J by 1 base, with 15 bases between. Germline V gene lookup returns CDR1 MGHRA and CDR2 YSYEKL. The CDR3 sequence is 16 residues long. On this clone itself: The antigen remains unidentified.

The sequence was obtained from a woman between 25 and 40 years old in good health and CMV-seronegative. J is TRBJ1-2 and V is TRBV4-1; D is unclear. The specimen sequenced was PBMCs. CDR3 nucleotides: TGCGCCAGCAGCCAGGCCACCGCACGGGATAACTATGGCTACACCTTC. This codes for CASSQATARDNYGYTF.